Presented here are 8 T cell receptor beta chains from one specimen sequenced in a study of T cells expressing NK-cell markers. TCRdb processed the 5' RACE reads again and assigns one entry to each CDR3 protein, with no DNA. This repertoire comprises about 460,000 distinct CDR3 sequences; its ten largest clones make up more than 1.4%. Material: blood T cells: a sorted CD56 or NKG2C T cell subset, CD4+ or CD8+ T cells, or bulk PBMC T cells (not recorded which). The receptors shown here come from a woman in her fifties or sixties in good health.

The J gene is TRBJ1-1, the V gene TRBV7-9. This CDR3 region has 12 residues. Germline V gene data show CDR1 as SEHNR and CDR2 as FQNEAQ (reference sequence). This CDR3 reads CASSLAMVDGFF.

The rearrangement uses TRBV12-3 or TRBV12-4 and TRBJ2-1; TCRdb lists TRBD1, though no DNA is available to test this call. CDR3 length: 14 residues. The CDR3 protein is CASSYRVTYNEQFF.

This chain uses TRBV12-3 or TRBV12-4 with TRBJ2-1; the TCRdb call, TRBD2, lacks DNA for checking. The CDR3 loop spans 18 amino acids. CDR3 in amino acids: CASSPGTSGRGGYNEQFF.

The chain has TRBV20-1 and TRBJ2-2; TCRdb calls TRBD1, which cannot be checked without DNA. This CDR3 region has 13 residues. Germline-derived CDR1 and CDR2 are DFQATT and SNEGSKA (reference sequence). The CDR3 here is CSVRGVGTGELFF.

The genes are TRBV5-1 and TRBJ2-1; TCRdb calls TRBD1, which cannot be checked without DNA. CDR1 is SGHRS, CDR2 YFSETQ, per germline. There are 13 residues in the CDR3. CDR3 loop: CASSSDRYNEQFF.

The chain carries TRBV6-1 and TRBJ2-7; as DNA is missing, the TRBD1 call by TCRdb cannot be tested. This CDR3 spans 13 amino acids. Germline assignment: CDR1 MNHNS and CDR2 SASEGT. The CDR3 sequence: CASSERQWAEQYF.

The chain joins TRBV20-1 to TRBJ2-3. This CDR3 has 14 residues. Germline V lookup: CDR1 DFQATT, CDR2 SNEGSKA (reference sequence). This CDR3 is CSARVQIRKDTQYF.

The J gene is TRBJ2-3, the V gene TRBV5-6; the TCRdb D gene call, TRBD2, has no DNA to confirm it. The CDR3 is made up of 14 amino acids. CDR1 SGHDT and CDR2 YYEEEE come from the germline V gene. CDR3 residues: CASVSGRSTDTQYF.